This is a list of T cell receptor beta chains from one sample in a study of post-analysis software for immune sequencing data. TCRdb used MiXCR to reprocess the PCR reads, holding one entry per CDR3 protein. In the table there are 700,000 to 900,000 distinct CDR3 sequences, about 45% of which are singletons. The specimen was blood. The receptors were gathered from a girl between 10 and 17 years old with multiple sclerosis. CDR3s include the opening cysteine and the closing phenylalanine or tryptophan. A D gene is named only where the DNA matches it firmly. Clone size is shown for a subset of rows, as once, few, many or a class of expanded clone.

V: TRBV15; size: NA; J: TRBJ2-7; D: NA; DNA: TGTGCCACCAGCACCGGGACCGTGGCCTGCGAGCAGTACTTC; CDR3: CATSTGTVACEQYF
V: TRBV28; size: NA; J: TRBJ1-2; D: NA; DNA: TGTGCCAGCAGCCACGGTGAGGAGTTAGTCTATGGCTACACCTTC; CDR3: CASSHGEELVYGYTF
V: TRBV10-3; size: NA; J: TRBJ2-5; D: NA; DNA: TGTGCCATCAGCGAACGGGGTGGGGAGACCCAGTACTTC; CDR3: CAISERGGETQYF
V: TRBV30; size: NA; J: TRBJ1-1; D: NA; DNA: TGTGCCTGGAGTCAACAGAACACTGAAGCTTTCTTT; CDR3: CAWSQQNTEAFF
V: TRBV15; size: few; J: TRBJ2-3; D: NA; DNA: TGTGCCACCAGCAGAGATGGACCCGAGGGCGTAGATACGCAGTATTTT; CDR3: CATSRDGPEGVDTQYF
V: TRBV18; size: NA; J: TRBJ1-1; D: NA; DNA: TGCGCCAGCTCTCCCACGGACGGGATTGCGAACACTGAAGCTTTCTTT; CDR3: CASSPTDGIANTEAFF
V: TRBV6-5; size: NA; J: TRBJ2-7; D: TRBD1; DNA: TGTGCCAGCAGCCGGGACAGAGCTTACGAGCGGTACTTC; CDR3: CASSRDRAYERYF
V: TRBV20-1; size: NA; J: TRBJ2-4; D: TRBD1; DNA: TGCAGTGCAACGGACAGGAGTAGCTCCTGGAAGCAGTACTTC; CDR3: CSATDRSSSWKQYF
V: TRBV12-3/TRBV12-4; size: NA; J: TRBJ2-4; D: NA; DNA: TGTGCCAGCAGTCGCGTAGGGGTAGCCAAAAACATTCAGTACTTC; CDR3: CASSRVGVAKNIQYF
V: TRBV20-1; size: NA; J: TRBJ1-2; D: TRBD1; DNA: TGCAGTGCTAGAGAAAACAGGGGGCCCTATGGCTACACCTTC; CDR3: CSARENRGPYGYTF
V: TRBV12-5; size: NA; J: TRBJ1-4; D: NA; DNA: TGTGCTAGTGGTTTGACCCCGTCCGACAGAACTAACAATGAAAAACTGTTTTTT; CDR3: CASGLTPSDRTNNEKLFF
V: TRBV2; size: NA; J: TRBJ2-5; D: TRBD1; DNA: TGTGCCAGCAGTGAGGACAGGGGGCGAGAGACCCAGTACTTC; CDR3: CASSEDRGRETQYF
V: TRBV7-9; size: NA; J: TRBJ1-1; D: NA; DNA: TGTGCCAGCAGCTCGGGTTTTGGCGAAGCTTTCTTT; CDR3: CASSSGFGEAFF
V: TRBV12-3/TRBV12-4; size: NA; J: TRBJ2-1; D: NA; DNA: TGTGCCAGCAGTTCCCAGCGGTACTACAATGAGCAGTTCTTC; CDR3: CASSSQRYYNEQFF
V: TRBV4-3; size: NA; J: TRBJ2-7; D: TRBD2; DNA: TGCGCCAGCAGCCAAGGGGAGACGGGACTAGCAGTTTACGAGCAGTACTTC; CDR3: CASSQGETGLAVYEQYF
V: TRBV7-2; size: few; J: TRBJ2-7; D: NA; DNA: TGTGCCAGCAGCCCTAGACTAGACTGGAGCTCCTACGAGCAGTACTTC; CDR3: CASSPRLDWSSYEQYF
V: TRBV12-3/TRBV12-4; size: NA; J: TRBJ2-3; D: TRBD2; DNA: TGTGCCAGCAGTTTAGAAAGGCTAGCGGGAGATACGCAGTATTTT; CDR3: CASSLERLAGDTQYF
V: TRBV11-2; size: NA; J: TRBJ2-7; D: NA; DNA: TGTGCCAGCAGTTCCGGGCACGAGAGCTACGAGCAGTACTTC; CDR3: CASSSGHESYEQYF
V: TRBV25-1; size: few; J: TRBJ2-1; D: NA; DNA: TGTGCCAGCAGTGAATATTCCAACGTACATGAGCAGTTCTTC; CDR3: CASSEYSNVHEQFF
V: TRBV28; size: NA; J: TRBJ1-4; D: NA; DNA: TGTGCCAGCAGTCCTCCCCGGGGGCTTAATGAAAAACTGTTTTTT; CDR3: CASSPPRGLNEKLFF
V: TRBV11-2; size: NA; J: TRBJ2-5; D: TRBD2; DNA: TGTGCCAGCAGCTCTCAGACTAGCGGGCTCGAGACCCAGTACTTC; CDR3: CASSSQTSGLETQYF
V: TRBV15; size: NA; J: TRBJ2-6; D: NA; DNA: TGTGCCACCAGCTCCCGGATTGGGTCTGGGGCCAACGTCCTGACTTTC; CDR3: CATSSRIGSGANVLTF
V: TRBV24-1; size: NA; J: TRBJ1-2; D: NA; DNA: TGTGCCACCAGTGACCCCTCCACCCATGGCTACACCTTC; CDR3: CATSDPSTHGYTF
V: TRBV7-9; size: NA; J: TRBJ2-7; D: NA; DNA: TGTGCCAGCAGCTTAGTGGAGATGCGGGATACCGAGCAGTACTTC; CDR3: CASSLVEMRDTEQYF
V: TRBV18; size: few; J: TRBJ2-7; D: TRBD1; DNA: TGTGCCAGCTCACCGGCCGGATACAGGGGAACCTACGAGCAGTACTTC; CDR3: CASSPAGYRGTYEQYF